The 30 T cell receptor beta chains below all came from one sample that was sequenced in a study of cytomegalovirus exposure and HLA in healthy donors. This PCR relied on a set of 60 Vbeta primers and 13 Jbeta primers. Libraries were prepared by immunoSEQ multiplex PCR; TCRdb keeps only in-frame clonotypes and omits some of them. Of 150,000 to 200,000 clones in the sample, around 79% were seen once. The sample was PBMCs. These receptors all come from a man aged 45-65 years in good health and CMV-seropositive.

The chain couples TRBV27 to TRBJ2-5; 10 bases fit TRBD2. Looked up from germline, CDR1 is MNHEY and CDR2 is SMNVEV (reference sequence). V gave up 4 bases and J gave up 2 bases; unmatched junction bases: 7. The CDR3 consists of 16 residues. CDR3 protein: CASSSLQRGGQETQYF. DNA of the CDR3: TGTGCCAGCAGTTCTCTTCAGCGGGGGGGGCAAGAGACCCAGTACTTC.

The V gene is TRBV9, the J gene TRBJ2-1; 9 positions match TRBD1. The CDR3 is made up of 16 amino acids. The germline CDR1 and CDR2 sequences are SGDLS and YYNGEE. J gave up 8 bases and V 4 bases, and 13 bases lay outside the gene matches. CDR3 in amino acids: CASSKSGQGRDYEQFF. The CDR3, as DNA: TGTGCCAGCAGCAAGAGTGGACAGGGGCGCGACTATGAGCAGTTCTTC.

This chain joins TRBV10-2 and TRBJ1-5; D ambiguous. V was shortened by 2 bases and J by 8 bases, with 13 bases between the two germline ends. There are 14 residues in the CDR3. The germline gives CDR1 WSHSY, CDR2 SAAADI. The CDR3 loop reads CASSERGRNEPQHF. DNA for the CDR3: TGCGCCAGCAGTGAGAGAGGGCGTAACGAGCCCCAGCATTTT.

This CDR3 reads CASSLTTLNSNQPQHF. DNA for the CDR3: TGCGCCAGCAGCCTCACTACACTGAATAGCAATCAGCCCCAGCATTTT. The chain carries TRBV4-1 and TRBJ1-5, with D uncertain. CDR3 length: 16 amino acids. V lost 4 bases to trimming and J lost 0 bases, with 13 bases between them. Germline CDR1 reads MGHRA; CDR2 reads YSYEKL.

The V gene is TRBV5-6, the J gene TRBJ2-3; perhaps TRBD2 as D (7 bases). The CDR3 loop spans 16 amino acids. Germline V CDR1 and CDR2: SGHDT, YYEEEE. With 2 bases removed from V and 4 bases from J, the gap between germline ends came to 17 bases. Written as DNA, the CDR3 is TGTGCCAGCAGCTTCGGGGGGCAACTCTCCGCAGATACGCAGTATTTT. Translated: CASSFGGQLSADTQYF.

The chain couples TRBV5-1 to TRBJ2-1, with a weak D call TRBD1 (5 bases). V lost 0 bases to trimming and J lost 7 bases, with 5 bases between them. CDR3 size: 12 residues. The V gene's germline CDR1 is SGHRS and CDR2 YFSETQ. The CDR3 nucleotides read TGCGCCAGCAGCTTGGAGGGGAATGAGCAGTTCTTC. Translating gives CASSLEGNEQFF.

The rearrangement links TRBV5-1 to TRBJ1-3; D remains ambiguous. Trimming shortened V by 0 bases and J by 0 bases, and 7 bases separated the two germline ends. The CDR3 is made up of 15 amino acids. CDR1 and CDR2 (germline): SGHRS, YFSETQ. The CDR3 loop is CASSLAGRSGNTIYF. The CDR3 region has the DNA TGCGCCAGCAGCTTGGCAGGCCGCTCTGGAAACACCATATATTTT.

Only one count was recorded for this clone. V usage is TRBV5-4 and J usage is TRBJ2-2; D gene unclear. Trimming removed 0 bases at V and 6 bases at J, with 15 bases between. Germline V gene data show CDR1 as SGHNT and CDR2 as YYREEE (reference sequence). The length of the CDR3 is 16 residues. The CDR3, as DNA: TGTGCCAGCAGCTTGGGGTCCTCTAGTTTGTCCGGGGAGCTGTTTTTT. Translating gives CASSLGSSSLSGELFF.

This clone occurred once. The chain's CDR3 is CASSETGKSNQPQHF. The CDR3 DNA reads TGCGCCAGCAGTGAAACAGGGAAGAGCAATCAGCCCCAGCATTTT. The chain joins TRBV5-1 to TRBJ1-5; tentative D call: TRBD1 (6 bases). V gave up 5 bases and J gave up 1 base, with 13 bases separating them. This CDR3 has 15 amino acids. In germline, CDR1 is SGHRS, CDR2 YFSETQ.

V gene TRBV6-6 combines with J gene TRBJ2-7, with no clear D. This CDR3 has 12 amino acids. Germline CDR1 and CDR2: MNHNY and SVGAGI (reference sequence). V was clipped by 2 bases and J by 7 bases, with 9 bases between them. CDR3 in DNA: TGTGCCAGCAGTTACCCCACCGGGGAGCAGTACTTC. Its translation is CASSYPTGEQYF.

The rearrangement uses TRBV7-8 and TRBJ1-3, with D perhaps TRBD1 (5 bases). The V end lost 3 bases, the J end lost 1 base, and 16 bases lay between the germline ends. The CDR3 consists of 17 residues. CDR1 is SGHVS, CDR2 FQNEAQ, per germline. The CDR3 bases are TGTGCCAGCAGCTTTGGCAGGGCTATTGAATCTGGAAACACCATATATTTT. Translation: CASSFGRAIESGNTIYF.

The chain combines TRBV7-2 with TRBJ1-1, with D possibly TRBD1 on 6 matching bases. Trimming took off 3 bases at V and 4 bases at J, with 12 bases between the two ends. This CDR3 region has 14 residues. CDR1 SGHTA and CDR2 FQGNSA come from the germline V gene. The CDR3: CASSFLTGPTEAFF. CDR3 coding DNA: TGTGCCAGCAGCTTCCTGACAGGCCCCACTGAAGCTTTCTTT. Drawing the rest from reference TRBV7-2 and TRBJ1-1, the complete variable domain is GAGVSQSPSNKVTEKGKDVELRCDPISGHTALYWYRQSLGQGLEFLIYFQGNSAPDKSGLPSDRFSAERTGGSVSTLTIQRTQQEDSAVYLCASSFLTGPTEAFFGQGTRLTVV.

The V gene is TRBV9, the J gene TRBJ1-4; a weak D match, TRBD1 (6 bases). CDR1 and CDR2 from the germline V gene are SGDLS and YYNGEE. The CDR3 has 15 amino acids. V dropped 5 bases and J dropped 7 bases, with 18 bases sitting between them. As DNA, the CDR3 is TGTGCCAGCAGTCGGACTCCCCAAGGGGGTGAAAAACTGTTTTTT. Amino acids: CASSRTPQGGEKLFF.

The gene calls are TRBV2 and TRBJ2-3; D is unclear. The germline gives CDR1 SNHLY, CDR2 FYNNEI. The ends were cut back, 8 bases at V and 6 bases at J, with 15 bases in the middle. The CDR3 has 13 amino acids. The DNA of the CDR3 is TGTGCCAGCGCGCCGTCTGAATGGGATACGCAGTATTTT. It encodes CASAPSEWDTQYF.

The chain couples TRBV19 to TRBJ2-7, with 8 nucleotides matching TRBD1. Trimming cost V 9 bases and J 2 bases; bases outside gene matches: 3. The CDR3 is made up of 12 amino acids. CDR1 LNHDA and CDR2 SQIVND come from the germline V gene (reference sequence). This chain's CDR3 is CASQQGAYEQYV. The CDR3 coding sequence is TGTGCCAGCCAACAGGGGGCCTACGAGCAGTACGTC.

The chain uses TRBV5-4 and TRBJ1-2; a weak D match, TRBD1 (6 bases). V lost 3 bases and J 0 bases, leaving 15 bases between the germline ends. The CDR3 has 16 amino acids. Germline V gene lookup returns CDR1 SGHNT and CDR2 YYREEE (reference sequence). The CDR3 loop is CASSWGGHLPNYGYTF. The CDR3 nucleotides read TGTGCCAGCAGCTGGGGGGGACACCTACCTAACTATGGCTACACCTTC.

This clone was detected only a few times. This sequence joins TRBV5-6 and TRBJ2-7; 9 nucleotides line up with TRBD1. The CDR3 loop spans 14 amino acids. With V trimmed by 0 bases and J by 5 bases, 3 bases remained unmatched. The germline V gene encodes CDR1 SGHDT and CDR2 YYEEEE. CDR3 nucleotides: TGTGCCAGCAGCTTGGGGACAGGGGCCAACGAGCAGTACTTC. Translation: CASSLGTGANEQYF.

The V and J genes are TRBV2 and TRBJ1-1; D remains unclear. The CDR3 contains 13 residues. Trimming stripped 6 bases from V and 4 bases from J, with 12 bases between. The germline CDR1 and CDR2 sequences are SNHLY and FYNNEI. CDR3 in amino acids: CASSGSRGTEAFF. The CDR3 bases are TGTGCCAGCAGCGGCTCCCGGGGCACTGAAGCTTTCTTT. The full variable domain, with the rest looked up from reference TRBV2 and TRBJ1-1, is EPEVTQTPSHQVTQMGQEVILRCVPISNHLYFYWYRQILGQKVEFLVSFYNNEISEKSEIFDDQFSVERPDGSNFTLKIRSTKLEDSAMYFCASSGSRGTEAFFGQGTRLTVV.

V and J are TRBV21-1 and TRBJ1-2; the table's D call of TRBD1 was not tested on the DNA. TRBV21-1 constitutes a pseudogene. CDR3 length equals 18 residues. The CDR3 coding sequence is TGTGCCAGCAGCAAAGATGGGCTGAACTGTCGATTCAAGGGGGGCTACACCTTC. It is translated as CASSKDGLNCRFKGGYTF.

The rearrangement links TRBV28 to TRBJ1-1; no reliable D call. The V and J ends lost 5 bases and 3 bases respectively, with 19 bases between them. Germline loops: CDR1 MDHEN, CDR2 SYDVKM. This CDR3 comprises 16 residues. The CDR3 loop is CASSPPLLNQYTEAFF. The CDR3 coding sequence is TGTGCCAGCAGTCCACCTCTCCTGAATCAGTACACTGAAGCTTTCTTT.

J is TRBJ2-5 and V is TRBV6-1; maybe TRBD2 (6 bases). CDR1 and CDR2 from the germline V gene are MNHNS and SASEGT. Trimming shortened V by 7 bases and J by 4 bases, and 16 bases separated the two germline ends. The CDR3 spans 14 residues. The chain's CDR3 is CASTYGQGGETQYF. CDR3 nucleotide sequence: TGTGCCAGCACTTATGGGCAGGGAGGAGAGACCCAGTACTTC.

The chain is built from TRBV10-3 and TRBJ1-5; tentative D call: TRBD1 (5 bases). V lost 4 bases, J lost 2 bases, and 12 bases lay in between. The V gene's germline CDR1 is ENHRY and CDR2 SYGVKD. This CDR3 is 15 amino acids long. CDR3 in DNA: TGTGCCATCAGTGTCGGTGGAGGGGGCAATCAGCCCCAGCATTTT. Translated: CAISVGGGGNQPQHF.

This chain links TRBV4-1 with TRBJ1-1; D not certain. In germline, CDR1 is MGHRA, CDR2 YSYEKL. V was shortened by 0 bases and J by 4 bases, with 18 bases between the two germline ends. CDR3 length: 17 amino acids. CDR3 residues: CASSQDPTPTGATEAFF. The CDR3 DNA follows: TGCGCCAGCAGCCAAGATCCTACGCCCACGGGTGCCACTGAAGCTTTCTTT.

This clone came up once. The V and J genes are TRBV6-5 and TRBJ2-7; 10 bases agree with TRBD1. Germline CDR1 and CDR2: MNHEY and SVGAGI. After removal of 6 bases from V and 1 base from J, the junction contained 6 bases not matched to a gene. The CDR3 contains 15 residues. The CDR3 region is CASRFRDRGSYEQYF. As DNA, the CDR3 is TGTGCCAGCAGATTCCGGGACAGGGGTTCCTACGAGCAGTACTTC.

This clone was found a few times. The V and J genes are TRBV4-3 and TRBJ1-4, with a tentative D call TRBD1 (6 bases). Germline V gene data show CDR1 as LGHNA and CDR2 as YSLEER. The CDR3 sequence is 15 residues long. Trimming removed 6 bases from V and 6 bases from J, with 17 bases in between. CDR3 in amino acids: CASSSRGGNDEKLFF. CDR3 nucleotide sequence: TGCGCCAGCAGTTCCCGGGGGGGCAACGATGAAAAACTGTTTTTT.

The chain carries TRBV11-2 and TRBJ1-1; D not certain. Germline CDR1 SGHAT, CDR2 FQNNGV. The length of the CDR3 is 16 residues. Trimming took off 5 bases at V and 5 bases at J, with 21 bases between the two ends. The CDR3: CASSIHLGGSGTEAFF. CDR3 bases: TGTGCCAGCAGCATCCACCTAGGAGGATCGGGGACTGAAGCTTTCTTT.

A remark on this clone: Since the CDR3 does not end with the conserved phenylalanine or tryptophan, this likely comes from a read error. The chain joins TRBV6-6 to TRBJ1-1, with D maybe TRBD1 (6 bases). This CDR3 spans 13 amino acids. Germline assignment: CDR1 MNHNY and CDR2 SVGAGI (reference sequence). Trimming removed 8 bases at V and 0 bases at J, with 10 bases between. The CDR3 spells CASWDTLNTEAFL. The CDR3 coding sequence is TGTGCCAGCTGGGACACCTTGAACACTGAAGCTTTCCTT.

In its sample, this clone was seen a few times. The CDR3 protein is CASSPGLLNTEAFF. CDR3 in DNA: TGTGCCAGCAGCCCAGGGCTTCTGAACACTGAAGCTTTCTTT. The chain carries TRBV7-7 and TRBJ1-1; possible D gene TRBD1, 5 bases. Germline CDR1 SSHAT, CDR2 FNYEAQ (reference sequence). CDR3 length: 14 residues. Trimming left V 5 bases short and J 0 bases short, with 10 bases between.

The chain couples TRBV4-1 to TRBJ1-2; D is undetermined. There are 14 residues in the CDR3. V lost 4 bases and J lost 2, with 11 bases in between. CDR1 is MGHRA and CDR2 is YSYEKL in the germline V gene. The CDR3 sequence is CASSLDSGNYGYTF. DNA of the CDR3: TGCGCCAGCAGCCTCGACTCCGGGAACTATGGCTACACCTTC.

The chain uses TRBV27 and TRBJ1-1; D not certain. Germline V gene lookup returns CDR1 MNHEY and CDR2 SMNVEV (reference sequence). V shed 4 bases and J shed 5 bases, with 20 bases lying between them. This CDR3 contains 16 residues. The CDR3 loop reads CASSWIPRGGNTEAFF. The CDR3 DNA sequence: TGTGCCAGCAGTTGGATTCCCCGAGGAGGGAATACTGAAGCTTTCTTT.